The clone carrying this TCR beta chain has at least ten counts. What it recognizes is unknown. Using its own MiXCR run on the 5' RACE reads, TCRdb lists one record per CDR3 protein. The sample contains tens of thousands of distinct CDR3 sequences, around 6% of which appear only once. Germline V lookup: CDR1 WNHNN, CDR2 SYGVQD (reference sequence). CDR3 length: 13 residues. V lost 4 bases and J lost 2; bases outside the gene matches: 1. This record belongs to a study of early T cells in non-severe SARS-CoV-2 infection. Whole-study context: Sequencing input comprised bulk RNA from unsorted whole blood; chain pairing was not available.

Study observations and caveats: Using VDJdb, the matching emphasized anti-spike CD8 responses while missing private and CD4 specificities.

This rearrangement joins TRBV10-1 to TRBJ2-5, with 7 bases lining up with TRBD2. Sequencing used whole blood. This sequence originates from an adult who was a healthcare worker with PCR-confirmed SARS-CoV-2 infection or an uninfected control (not recorded which). In DNA, the CDR3 is TGCGCCAGCAGTGCTAGCGGACAAGAGACCCAGTACTTC. Amino acids: CASSASGQETQYF.